This TCR beta chain is drawn from a study of T cells in Graves' hyperthyroidism and ophthalmopathy. The CDR3 extends over 14 amino acids. Trimming took off 4 bases at V and 1 base at J, with 7 bases between the two ends. CDR1 and CDR2 (germline): ENHRY, SYGVKD. Aged 18 to 65, the patients had hyperthyroidism that was newly diagnosed and had lasted under 2 months. Thyroid ultrasound and orbital computed tomography, with clinical symptoms and serum thyroxine and TRAb, informed diagnoses. The CDR3 regions of TCR beta were amplified from RNA transcripts. The TCR CDR3 was amplified in a first-round RT-PCR using the HTBI primer set. Via MiXCR, TCRdb re-called the multiplex PCR reads, giving one row per CDR3 protein. The data show some 720,000 distinct CDR3 sequences, with about 16% seen just once and 8.4% held by the top ten.

This clonotype was obtained from a man younger than 30 with Graves' hyperthyroidism. This chain links TRBV10-3 with TRBJ1-4; a possible D gene is TRBD1 (5 bases). Sequenced input: blood. The CDR3 here is CAISGGGTNEKLFF. The CDR3 DNA reads as TGTGCCATCAGTGGGGGGGGAACTAATGAAAAACTGTTTTTT.